This TCR beta chain was identified during a study of T-cell reconstitution after alpha-beta-depleted transplantation in children. This clonotype appeared many times. Germline V gene sequence: CDR1 MDHEN, CDR2 SYDVKM. The CDR3 contains 12 residues. Trimming left V 6 bases short and J 5 bases short, with 10 bases between. Using unique molecular identifiers, the investigators prepared the TCRbeta library. In TCRdb, the PCR reads were re-called with MiXCR into one record per CDR3 protein. The sample shows 360,000 or so distinct CDR3 sequences, roughly 22% of them seen only once. This clonotype originated in a human donor who donated a stem cell graft to a child with acute myeloid leukemia. V gene TRBV28 combines with J gene TRBJ2-5; the D is unclear. The source material was PBMCs from the stem cell graft donor, sampled from the stem cell graft. CDR3: CASSSRRETQYF. The CDR3 DNA reads as TGTGCCAGCAGCAGTCGACGGGAGACCCAGTACTTC.